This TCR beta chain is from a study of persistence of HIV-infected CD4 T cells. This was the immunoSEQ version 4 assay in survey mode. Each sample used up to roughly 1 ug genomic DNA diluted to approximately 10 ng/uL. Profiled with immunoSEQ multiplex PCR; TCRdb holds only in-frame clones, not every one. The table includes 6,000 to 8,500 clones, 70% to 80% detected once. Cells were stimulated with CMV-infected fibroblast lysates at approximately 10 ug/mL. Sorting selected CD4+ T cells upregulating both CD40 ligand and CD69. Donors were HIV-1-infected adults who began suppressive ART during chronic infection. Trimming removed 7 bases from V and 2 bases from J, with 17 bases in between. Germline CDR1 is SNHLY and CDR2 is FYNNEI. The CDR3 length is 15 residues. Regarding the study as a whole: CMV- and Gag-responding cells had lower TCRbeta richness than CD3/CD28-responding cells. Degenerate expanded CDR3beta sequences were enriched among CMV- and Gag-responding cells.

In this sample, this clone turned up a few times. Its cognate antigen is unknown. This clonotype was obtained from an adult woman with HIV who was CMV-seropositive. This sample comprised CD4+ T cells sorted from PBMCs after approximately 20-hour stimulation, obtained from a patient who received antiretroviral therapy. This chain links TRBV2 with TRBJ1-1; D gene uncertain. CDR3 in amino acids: CASTSRLLGNTEAFF. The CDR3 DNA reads TGTGCCAGCACTTCCCGGCTCCTAGGAAACACTGAAGCTTTCTTT.